The sequence of this T cell receptor beta chain was determined in a study of cytomegalovirus exposure and HLA in healthy donors. Germline assignment: CDR1 SGHAT and CDR2 FQNNGV. This CDR3 has 16 amino acids. The trim removed 6 bases at V and 3 bases at J, leaving 13 bases unmatched. The PCR had 60 Vbeta and 13 Jbeta primers. Sequencing used immunoSEQ multiplex PCR; TCRdb keeps in-frame clones, though not all of them. The sample has around 94,000 clones; about 73% are singletons. The receptor was isolated from a woman between 35 and 50 years old in good health and CMV-seropositive. The source material was PBMCs. The chain recombines TRBV11-2 with TRBJ2-5, with 7 bases aligning to TRBD2. In nucleotides, the CDR3 is TGTGCCAGCAGGCCCCTGGGCGGGAGAGGGGAAGAGACCCAGTACTTC. It yields the protein CASRPLGGRGEETQYF.